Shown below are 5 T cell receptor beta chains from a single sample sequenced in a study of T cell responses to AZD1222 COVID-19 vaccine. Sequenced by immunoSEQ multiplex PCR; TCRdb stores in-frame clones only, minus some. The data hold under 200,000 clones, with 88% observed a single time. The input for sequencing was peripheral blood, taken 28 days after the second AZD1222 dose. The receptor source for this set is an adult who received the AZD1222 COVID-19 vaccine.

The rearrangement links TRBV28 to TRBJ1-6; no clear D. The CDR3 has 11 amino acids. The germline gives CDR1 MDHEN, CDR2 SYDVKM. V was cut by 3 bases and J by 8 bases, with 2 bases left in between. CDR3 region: CASSFHSPLHF. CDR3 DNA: TGTGCCAGCAGTTTCCATTCACCCCTCCACTTT. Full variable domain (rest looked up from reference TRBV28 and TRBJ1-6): DVKVTQSSRYLVKRTGEKVFLECVQDMDHENMFWYRQDPGLGLRLIYFSYDVKMKEKGDIPEGYSVSREKKERFSLILESASTNQTSMYLCASSFHSPLHFGNGTRLTVT.

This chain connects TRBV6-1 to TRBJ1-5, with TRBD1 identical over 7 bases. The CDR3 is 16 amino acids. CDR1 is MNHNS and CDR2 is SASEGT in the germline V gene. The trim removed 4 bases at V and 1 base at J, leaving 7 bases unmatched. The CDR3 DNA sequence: TGTGCCAGCAGTGGAACAGGGGCGCGGAGCAATCAGCCCCAGCATTTT. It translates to CASSGTGARSNQPQHF.

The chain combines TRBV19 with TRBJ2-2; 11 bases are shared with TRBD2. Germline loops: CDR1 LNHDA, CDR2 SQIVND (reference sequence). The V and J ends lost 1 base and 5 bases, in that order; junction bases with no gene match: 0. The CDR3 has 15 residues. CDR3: CASSIGTSGTGELFF. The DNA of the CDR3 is TGTGCCAGTAGTATAGGGACTAGCGGGACCGGGGAGCTGTTTTTT. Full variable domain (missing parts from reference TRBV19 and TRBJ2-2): DGGITQSPKYLFRKEGQNVTLSCEQNLNHDAMYWYRQDPGQGLRLIYYSQIVNDFQKGDIAEGYSVSREKKESFPLTVTSAQKNPTAFYLCASSIGTSGTGELFFGEGSRLTVL.

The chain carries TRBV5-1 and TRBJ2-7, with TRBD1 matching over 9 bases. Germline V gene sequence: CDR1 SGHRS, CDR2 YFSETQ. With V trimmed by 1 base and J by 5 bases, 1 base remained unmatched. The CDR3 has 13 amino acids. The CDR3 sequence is CASSLRDRDEQYF. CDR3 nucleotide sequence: TGCGCCAGCAGCTTGCGGGACAGGGACGAGCAGTACTTC.

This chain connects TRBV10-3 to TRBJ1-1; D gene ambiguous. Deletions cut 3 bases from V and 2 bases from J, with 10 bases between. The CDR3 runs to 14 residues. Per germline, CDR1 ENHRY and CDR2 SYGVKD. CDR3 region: CAISEERYNTEAFF. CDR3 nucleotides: TGTGCCATCAGTGAAGAAAGGTACAACACTGAAGCTTTCTTT.